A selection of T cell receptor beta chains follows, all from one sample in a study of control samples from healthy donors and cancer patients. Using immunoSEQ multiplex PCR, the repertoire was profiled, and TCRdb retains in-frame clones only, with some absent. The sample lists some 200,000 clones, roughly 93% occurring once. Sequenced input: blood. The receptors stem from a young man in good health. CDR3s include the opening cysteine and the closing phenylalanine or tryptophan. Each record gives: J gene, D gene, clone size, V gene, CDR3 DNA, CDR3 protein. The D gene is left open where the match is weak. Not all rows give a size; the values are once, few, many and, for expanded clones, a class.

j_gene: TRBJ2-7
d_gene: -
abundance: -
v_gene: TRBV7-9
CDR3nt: TGTGCCAGCAGCTTAGCGGCCAGCGTCGAGCAGTACTTC
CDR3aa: CASSLAASVEQYF

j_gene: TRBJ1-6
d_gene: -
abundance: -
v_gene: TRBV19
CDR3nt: TGTGCCAGTAGTATAAGGCAGGTCGTGGATTCACCCCTCCACTTT
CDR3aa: CASSIRQVVDSPLHF

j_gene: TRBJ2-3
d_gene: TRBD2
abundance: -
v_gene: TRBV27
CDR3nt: TGTGCCAGCAGTCCCTCGGGGGGGACAGATACGCAGTATTTT
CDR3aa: CASSPSGGTDTQYF

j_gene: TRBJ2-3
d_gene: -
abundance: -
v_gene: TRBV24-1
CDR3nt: TGTGCCACCAGTGAAGGACTGTACACAGATACGCAGTATTTT
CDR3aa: CATSEGLYTDTQYF

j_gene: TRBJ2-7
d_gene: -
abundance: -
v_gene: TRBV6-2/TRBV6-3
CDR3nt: TGTGCCAGCAGTTACTCGCGGGAGCAGTACTTC
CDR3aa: CASSYSREQYF

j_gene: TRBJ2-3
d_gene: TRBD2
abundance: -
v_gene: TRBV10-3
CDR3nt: TGTGCCATCAGTCGCGGGGGGGCCTCAGATACGCAGTATTTT
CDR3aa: CAISRGGASDTQYF

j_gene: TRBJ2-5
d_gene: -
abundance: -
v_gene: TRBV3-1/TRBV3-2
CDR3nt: TGTGCCAGCAGCCACAGGGCTACGCAAGAGACCCAGTACTTC
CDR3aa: CASSHRATQETQYF

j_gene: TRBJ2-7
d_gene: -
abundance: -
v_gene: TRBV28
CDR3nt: TGTGCCAGCAGTTTCGGGGAGGCTCGTTCCTACGAGCAGTACTTC
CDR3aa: CASSFGEARSYEQYF

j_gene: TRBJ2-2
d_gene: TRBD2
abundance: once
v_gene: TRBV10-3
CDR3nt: TGTGCCATCAGTGAGCTAGCGGGGGACGGGGAGCTGTTTTTT
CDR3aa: CAISELAGDGELFF

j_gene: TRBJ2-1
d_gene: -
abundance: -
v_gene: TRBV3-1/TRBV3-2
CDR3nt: TGTGCCAGCAGCCAAGATAAAGGGGTCGGTGAGCAGTTCTTC
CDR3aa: CASSQDKGVGEQFF

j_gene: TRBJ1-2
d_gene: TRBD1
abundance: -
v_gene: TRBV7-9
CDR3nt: TGTGCCAGCAGCCGGGACAGGGAGGTGGAGTACTATGGCTACACCTTC
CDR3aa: CASSRDREVEYYGYTF

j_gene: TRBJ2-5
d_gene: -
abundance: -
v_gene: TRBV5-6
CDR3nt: TGTGCCAGCAGCAACGTGGAGACCCAGTACTTC
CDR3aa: CASSNVETQYF

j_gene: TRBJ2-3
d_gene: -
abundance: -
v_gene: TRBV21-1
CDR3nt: -
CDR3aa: CASSSSSDPVAGGNTQYF

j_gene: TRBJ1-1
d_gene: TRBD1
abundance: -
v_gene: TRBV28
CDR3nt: TGTGCCAGCAAAACAGGGGAAGGTGAAGCTTTCTTT
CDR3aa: CASKTGEGEAFF

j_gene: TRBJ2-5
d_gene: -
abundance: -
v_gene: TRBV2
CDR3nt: TGTGCCAGCCAACGAAGGGAGACCCAGTACTTC
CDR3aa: CASQRRETQYF

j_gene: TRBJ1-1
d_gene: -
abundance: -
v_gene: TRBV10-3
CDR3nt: TGTGCCATCAGTGAGTCGCCGGCTTTGGCGGCTTTCTTT
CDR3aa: CAISESPALAAFF

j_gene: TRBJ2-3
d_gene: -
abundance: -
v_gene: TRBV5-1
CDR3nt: TGCGCCAGCAGCTTGGTAGATACGCAGTATTTT
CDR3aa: CASSLVDTQYF